This TCR beta chain was observed in a study of T cells in Graves' hyperthyroidism and ophthalmopathy (dated by TCRdb to between 2018 and 2020). Study-level background: Peripheral blood samples were taken at initial diagnosis, before any treatment was given. In about 6 Graves' hyperthyroidism patients, the study also compared T-cell repertoires from thyroid tissue with T-cell repertoires from blood. Prospective prediction of ophthalmopathy was tested in an independent validation cohort of 18 to 20 hyperthyroidism patients and 17 patients who later progressed to ophthalmopathy. After sampling, hyperthyroidism patients received methimazole starting at 30 mg daily, and ophthalmopathy patients received high-dose intravenous methylprednisolone. The 85 to 100 discovery patients were divided at random into training and test sets in a 7:3 ratio. TCR V-J signatures able to tell the groups apart were searched for in a discovery cohort of 90 to 100 patients, of whom more than 40 had Graves' ophthalmopathy and 55 to 60 had stable Graves' hyperthyroidism. The paper describes TCR Vbeta CDR3 sequencing of 140 or so peripheral blood samples, made up of 43 ophthalmopathy patients, roughly 80 hyperthyroidism patients and around 17 progressor patients. Findings and caveats that apply to the study as a whole: In validation, the model predicted progression to ophthalmopathy a median of approximately 6.6 months before onset, with about 71% sensitivity and around 76% specificity. Most expanded thyroid clonotypes (frequency above 0.001) were also found in blood, which suggests that blood repertoires may mirror thyroid immune responses. Ophthalmopathy was separated from stable hyperthyroidism by a 13 V-J signature model, with over 85% sensitivity and about 84% specificity obtained in cross-validation and 80%/75% obtained in testing. No statistical method was used to fix the sample size in advance, and group allocation was not hidden from the investigators.

Hyperthyroidism patients were aged 18 to 65 years and newly diagnosed, with disease duration of less than 2 months. Patients with uncontrolled infections, other autoimmune diseases, pregnancy or lactation were excluded. Clinical symptoms, serum thyroxine and TRAb, thyroid ultrasound, and orbital computed tomography formed the basis for the diagnoses. For progressor patients, blood was drawn at the first diagnosis of hyperthyroidism, before any ophthalmopathy symptoms had appeared. Ficoll-Paque density gradient centrifugation was used to isolate PBMCs from approximately 11 ml of fresh peripheral blood. Patients classed as progressors first received a Graves' hyperthyroidism diagnosis and then went on to develop ophthalmopathy during follow-up. Total RNA was extracted with Trizol reagent, and quality was checked on an Agilent 2100 Bioanalyzer. Notes on this clonotype: It has no known antigen specificity. Base qualities are missing; no much larger clone stands one base away.

The TCR beta CDR3 regions were amplified from RNA transcripts. The TCR CDR3 was subjected to a first round of RT-PCR using the HTBI primer set and the Qiagen OneStep RT-PCR kit. A second multiplex PCR round built the libraries, followed by size selection and purification. The libraries were sequenced on an Illumina HiSeq2000 using paired-end 100 bp reads. For the original study's pipeline: Raw data were processed with SOAPnuke, discarding reads with adapters, uncalled bases, mean Phred below 15, or no exact constant-primer or identifier match. COPE v1.2.5 was used to merge high-quality paired reads, and clonotypes were defined as unique nucleotide sequences. MiTCR v1.1 was used to align clonotypes to the IMGT TRBV, TRBD and TRBJ reference segments. Analysis was restricted to V-J combinations with a frequency above 0.0001, which covered roughly 99% of repertoires. The TCS score was defined as the ratio of F50 (clonal expansion) to E x V (chaos), calculated using BLOSUM62-based TCRdist between CDR3 peptides within each V-J. Welch's t-statistics and random forest reduced 500 to 650 V-J features to 13, which were used in a naive Bayes classifier (R e1071). TCRdb reprocessing: public reads trimmed at Q25 with fastp, clones called with MiXCR, in-frame beta chains kept. Entries that share a CDR3 protein sequence are merged under the most common genes and DNA. The V and J calls, along with clone size, are taken from TCRdb and not from the paper's own processing. The sample data list around 300,000 distinct CDR3 sequences, and roughly 13% of these were observed just once. The ten top clones hold 7% to 8.5% of the sample.

Including the terminal cysteine and phenylalanine, the CDR3 comprises 14 residues. The sequence is cut down to CDR3 DNA, 42 bases in frame from base 1. Clipping removes 6 bases from V and 2 bases from J, with 4 as the unmatched junction base count. Sequences were obtained from blood. The chain couples TRBV12-3 or TRBV12-4 to TRBJ2-7; 10 central bases correspond to TRBD1. This clonotype was obtained from a woman aged 30 to 39 with Graves' hyperthyroidism that later progressed to Graves' ophthalmopathy. The CDR3 reads as follows: CASSGTGAPYEQYF. The DNA is as follows: TGTGCCAGCAGCGGGACAGGGGCTCCCTACGAGCAGTACTTC.